A selection of T cell receptor beta chains follows, all from one sample in a study of cytomegalovirus exposure and HLA in healthy donors. Sequencing was performed with immunoSEQ multiplex PCR; in TCRdb, only in-frame clones are kept and a portion is missing. The sample lists over 120,000 clones; more than 9.5% were seen once. The sequencing input was PBMCs. These receptors all stem from a man over 45 in good health and CMV-seronegative. Each CDR3 is given with its conserved first and last residue. The D gene is left open where the match is weak. The listing skips clone size in some rows; elsewhere it reads once, few, many or a size class.

size: -; V: TRBV7-2; D: -; J: TRBJ1-4; CDR3: CARKLNGKLFF
size: few; V: TRBV12-5; D: TRBD2; J: TRBJ2-5; CDR3: CASGLQLAGFQETQYF
size: -; V: TRBV7-2; D: -; J: TRBJ2-2; CDR3: CASSTEGTLAPGELFF
size: few; V: TRBV5-1; D: TRBD1; J: TRBJ2-7; CDR3: CASSSGQGNYEQYF
size: -; V: TRBV4-1; D: -; J: TRBJ2-2; CDR3: CASSQDMGPGELFF
size: few; V: TRBV29-1; D: TRBD1; J: TRBJ1-1; CDR3: CSVGGTGGLTEAFF
size: few; V: TRBV4-2; D: TRBD2; J: TRBJ2-1; CDR3: CASSPRGTSGRTYNEQFF
size: -; V: TRBV18; D: TRBD2; J: TRBJ2-2; CDR3: CASSPLHPSGSTGELFF
size: -; V: TRBV30; D: TRBD1; J: TRBJ2-6; CDR3: CAWSPWTGEFLGSGANVLTF
size: -; V: TRBV7-9; D: -; J: TRBJ1-6; CDR3: CASSITGNRPLHF
size: few; V: TRBV19; D: TRBD2; J: TRBJ2-7; CDR3: CASSAIWAGGLDEQYF
size: few; V: TRBV9; D: TRBD1; J: TRBJ1-2; CDR3: CASSAAINRGKWYGYTF
size: -; V: TRBV28; D: -; J: TRBJ1-1; CDR3: CASRETGRTEAFF
size: -; V: TRBV6-5; D: TRBD2; J: TRBJ2-5; CDR3: CASSYSPAGGGETQYF
size: few; V: TRBV5-6; D: -; J: TRBJ2-6; CDR3: CASSLVLSGANVLTF
size: few; V: TRBV18; D: TRBD1; J: TRBJ1-2; CDR3: CASSPDRDDYGYTF
size: many; V: TRBV6-5; D: TRBD1; J: TRBJ1-2; CDR3: CASRDRGSNYGYTF
size: -; V: TRBV7-2; D: TRBD2; J: TRBJ2-3; CDR3: CASSLAGGADTQYF
size: -; V: TRBV6-5; D: TRBD1; J: TRBJ2-6; CDR3: CASSYGQAGANVLTF
size: few; V: TRBV7-2; D: -; J: TRBJ2-1; CDR3: CASSLAPGYNEQFF
size: few; V: TRBV5-4; D: TRBD2; J: TRBJ2-7; CDR3: CASSLPSGGPTYEQYF
size: -; V: TRBV7-9; D: TRBD2; J: TRBJ2-3; CDR3: CASSPWGLAGITDTQYF
size: -; V: TRBV15; D: TRBD2; J: TRBJ2-4; CDR3: CATRREGGKNIQYF
size: few; V: TRBV27; D: -; J: TRBJ1-2; CDR3: CASSSRGQGNNYGYTF
size: -; V: TRBV18; D: -; J: TRBJ2-3; CDR3: CASSPPGVDTQYF
size: few; V: TRBV5-1; D: -; J: TRBJ2-5; CDR3: CASSYSDNKETQYF
size: few; V: TRBV5-4; D: TRBD1; J: TRBJ2-3; CDR3: CASSWGQGEGTDTQYF
size: -; V: TRBV2; D: TRBD1; J: TRBJ1-5; CDR3: CASSSGGWGQPQHF
size: -; V: TRBV9; D: TRBD2; J: TRBJ2-2; CDR3: CASASGVVDTGELFF
size: -; V: TRBV5-4; D: -; J: TRBJ1-2; CDR3: CASSLGQSIYGYTF